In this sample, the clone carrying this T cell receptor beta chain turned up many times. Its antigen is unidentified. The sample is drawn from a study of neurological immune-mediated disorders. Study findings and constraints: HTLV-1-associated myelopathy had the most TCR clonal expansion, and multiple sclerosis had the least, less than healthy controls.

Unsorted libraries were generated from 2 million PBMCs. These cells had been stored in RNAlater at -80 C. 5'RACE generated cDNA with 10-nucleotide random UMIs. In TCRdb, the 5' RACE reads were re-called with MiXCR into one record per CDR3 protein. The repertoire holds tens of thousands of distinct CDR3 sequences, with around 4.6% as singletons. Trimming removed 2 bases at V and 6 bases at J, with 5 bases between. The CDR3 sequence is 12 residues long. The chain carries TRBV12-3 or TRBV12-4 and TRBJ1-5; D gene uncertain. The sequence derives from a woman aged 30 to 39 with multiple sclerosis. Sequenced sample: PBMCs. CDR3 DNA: TGTGCCAGCAGTTTATATCCTCAGCCCCAGCATTTT. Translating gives CASSLYPQPQHF.